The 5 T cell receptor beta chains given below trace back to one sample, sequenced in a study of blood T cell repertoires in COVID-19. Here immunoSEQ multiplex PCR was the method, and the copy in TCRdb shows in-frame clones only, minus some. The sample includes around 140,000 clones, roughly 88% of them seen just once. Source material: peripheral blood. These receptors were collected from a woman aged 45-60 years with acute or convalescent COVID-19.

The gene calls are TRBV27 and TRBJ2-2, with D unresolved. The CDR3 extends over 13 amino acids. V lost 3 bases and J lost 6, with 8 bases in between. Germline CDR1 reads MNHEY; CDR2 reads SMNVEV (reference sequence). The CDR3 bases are TGTGCCAGCAGTTTCGGAGCACCCGGGGAGCTGTTTTTT. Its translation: CASSFGAPGELFF.

CDR3 amino acids: CASSPQGHYGYTF. In DNA, the CDR3 is TGTGCCAGCAGCCCACAGGGCCACTATGGCTACACCTTC. V is TRBV9 and J is TRBJ1-2; TRBD1 might be the D (6 bases). The CDR3 has 13 amino acids. Trimming cost V 4 bases and J 3 bases, with 10 bases left between them. CDR1 SGDLS and CDR2 YYNGEE come from the germline V gene.

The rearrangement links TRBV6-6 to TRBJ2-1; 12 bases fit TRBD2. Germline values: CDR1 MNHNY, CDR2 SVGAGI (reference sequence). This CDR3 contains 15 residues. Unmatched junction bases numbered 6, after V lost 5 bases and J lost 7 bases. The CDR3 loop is CASSLWTSGNNEQFF. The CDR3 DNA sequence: TGTGCCAGCAGTCTGTGGACTAGCGGGAATAATGAGCAGTTCTTC.

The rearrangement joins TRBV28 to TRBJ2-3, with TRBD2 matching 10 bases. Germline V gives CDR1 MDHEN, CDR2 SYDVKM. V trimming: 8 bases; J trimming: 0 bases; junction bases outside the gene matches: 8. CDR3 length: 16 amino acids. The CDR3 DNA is TGTGCCAGCGGTCCCTCTAGCGGGGGAAGCACAGATACGCAGTATTTT. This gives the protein CASGPSSGGSTDTQYF.

CDR3 sequence reads: CASQLSGGSYNEQFF. Written as DNA, the CDR3 is TGTGCCAGCCAACTGAGCGGGGGATCCTACAATGAGCAGTTCTTC. V gene TRBV19 combines with J gene TRBJ2-1; 8 bases are a match to TRBD2. CDR1 and CDR2 (germline): LNHDA, SQIVND (reference sequence). The CDR3 has 15 amino acids. V shed 9 bases and J 1 base; nucleotides not matched to a gene: 8.